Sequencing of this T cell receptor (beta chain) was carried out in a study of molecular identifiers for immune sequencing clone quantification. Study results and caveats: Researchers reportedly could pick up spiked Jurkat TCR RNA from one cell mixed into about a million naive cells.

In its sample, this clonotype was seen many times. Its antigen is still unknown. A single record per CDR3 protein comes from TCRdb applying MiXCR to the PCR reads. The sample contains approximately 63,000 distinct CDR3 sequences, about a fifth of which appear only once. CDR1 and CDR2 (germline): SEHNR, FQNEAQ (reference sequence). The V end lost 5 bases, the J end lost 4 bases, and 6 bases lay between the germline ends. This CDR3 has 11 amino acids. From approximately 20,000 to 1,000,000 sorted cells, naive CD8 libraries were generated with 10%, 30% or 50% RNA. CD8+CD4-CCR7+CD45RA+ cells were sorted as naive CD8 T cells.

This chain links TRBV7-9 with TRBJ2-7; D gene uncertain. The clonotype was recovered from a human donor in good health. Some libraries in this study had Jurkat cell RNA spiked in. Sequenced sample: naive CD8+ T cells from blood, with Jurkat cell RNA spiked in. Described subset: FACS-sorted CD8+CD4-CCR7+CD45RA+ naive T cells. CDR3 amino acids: CASSPSYEQYF. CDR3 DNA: TGTGCCAGCAGCCCCAGTTACGAGCAGTACTTC. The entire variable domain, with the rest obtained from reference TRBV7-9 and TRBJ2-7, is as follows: DTGVSQNPRHKITKRGQNVTFRCDPISEHNRLYWYRQTLGQGPEFLTYFQNEAQLEKSRLLSDRFSAERPKGSFSTLEIQRTEQGDSAMYLCASSPSYEQYFGPGTRLTVT.